The rows below give T cell receptor beta chains drawn from one sample of a study of blood T cell repertoires in COVID-19. The protocol was immunoSEQ multiplex PCR, while the TCRdb copy is restricted to in-frame clones and leaves out a portion. The sample records over 150,000 clones, approximately 90% being singletons. Material: peripheral blood. The source of these receptors is a woman between 18 and 29 years old who had recovered from COVID-19. Both conserved end residues are part of each CDR3. The order of the fields is J gene, D gene, clone size, V gene, CDR3 DNA, CDR3 protein. A D gene is named only where the DNA matches it firmly. Size tells how often a clone was seen (once, few, many) or the class of an expanded clone, and some rows leave it out.

j_call: TRBJ2-5; d_call: NA; clone_size: NA; v_call: TRBV5-4; cdr3_nt: TGTGCCAGCAGCTTGAACATCCAAGAGACCCAGTACTTC; cdr3_aa: CASSLNIQETQYF
j_call: TRBJ2-3; d_call: TRBD1; clone_size: NA; v_call: TRBV5-1; cdr3_nt: TGCGCCAGCAGCTTGTTCCCTGACAGGGGCACAGATACGCAGTATTTT; cdr3_aa: CASSLFPDRGTDTQYF
j_call: TRBJ2-2; d_call: NA; clone_size: once; v_call: TRBV5-5; cdr3_nt: TGTGCCAGCAGCTGGCAGACGAACACCGGGGAGCTGTTTTTT; cdr3_aa: CASSWQTNTGELFF
j_call: TRBJ1-2; d_call: TRBD1; clone_size: NA; v_call: TRBV6-5; cdr3_nt: TGTGCCAGCAGCCCGATCGGACAGGACTATGGCTACACCTTC; cdr3_aa: CASSPIGQDYGYTF
j_call: TRBJ1-2; d_call: TRBD1; clone_size: once; v_call: TRBV27; cdr3_nt: TGTGCCAGCAACGGGGGACAGGGTGTTGGCTACACCTTC; cdr3_aa: CASNGGQGVGYTF
j_call: TRBJ1-1; d_call: NA; clone_size: NA; v_call: TRBV7-9; cdr3_nt: TGTGCCAGCAGCTCCGGTTACACTGAAGCTTTCTTT; cdr3_aa: CASSSGYTEAFF
j_call: TRBJ2-3; d_call: TRBD2; clone_size: NA; v_call: TRBV7-6; cdr3_nt: TGTGCCAGCAGCCTTCACCAAAGCGGGAGGGGAACAGATACGCAGTATTTT; cdr3_aa: CASSLHQSGRGTDTQYF
j_call: TRBJ1-1; d_call: TRBD1; clone_size: NA; v_call: TRBV7-6; cdr3_nt: TGTGCCAGCAGCCCCGACCTGGGACAGGGTGGCACTGAAGCTTTCTTT; cdr3_aa: CASSPDLGQGGTEAFF
j_call: TRBJ1-3; d_call: NA; clone_size: NA; v_call: TRBV7-2; cdr3_nt: TGTGCCAGCAGCTTAAGACAGTCTCCTGGAAACACCATATATTTT; cdr3_aa: CASSLRQSPGNTIYF
j_call: TRBJ2-5; d_call: TRBD2; clone_size: NA; v_call: TRBV7-2; cdr3_nt: TGTGCCAGCAGTCTAGGTGGTAGCGGGGTAGAGACCCAGTACTTC; cdr3_aa: CASSLGGSGVETQYF
j_call: TRBJ1-2; d_call: NA; clone_size: once; v_call: TRBV28; cdr3_nt: TGTGCCAGCAGTGGGCCTATTGGGGCAGTAAAGAACTATGGCTACACCTTC; cdr3_aa: CASSGPIGAVKNYGYTF
j_call: TRBJ1-5; d_call: NA; clone_size: NA; v_call: TRBV10-3; cdr3_nt: TGTGCCATCAGTGGGACGGCCAGGGGAATCCAACCCCAGCATTTT; cdr3_aa: CAISGTARGIQPQHF
j_call: TRBJ1-5; d_call: TRBD1; clone_size: once; v_call: TRBV4-1; cdr3_nt: TGCGCCAGCAGCTGGACAGGGGGGGAGCCCCAGCATTTT; cdr3_aa: CASSWTGGEPQHF
j_call: TRBJ2-6; d_call: NA; clone_size: NA; v_call: TRBV7-8; cdr3_nt: TGTGCCAGCAGCCGAGTTTCGAGCTCTGGGGCCAACGTCCTGACTTTC; cdr3_aa: CASSRVSSSGANVLTF
j_call: TRBJ1-5; d_call: TRBD1; clone_size: NA; v_call: TRBV24-1; cdr3_nt: TGTGCCACCAGTGATGCCGGGACAGCCAATCAGCCCCAGCATTTT; cdr3_aa: CATSDAGTANQPQHF
j_call: TRBJ1-2; d_call: TRBD1; clone_size: NA; v_call: TRBV10-3; cdr3_nt: TGTGCCATCAGTGACAGGGGGCGAGGTTATGGCTACACCTTC; cdr3_aa: CAISDRGRGYGYTF
j_call: TRBJ2-2; d_call: NA; clone_size: NA; v_call: TRBV28; cdr3_nt: TGTGCCAGCAATTCCGGCCCAGCGATGGAGCTGTTTTTT; cdr3_aa: CASNSGPAMELFF
j_call: TRBJ2-7; d_call: TRBD2; clone_size: NA; v_call: TRBV18; cdr3_nt: TGTGCCAGCTCGCCTGGCCGGCTAGCGGGGGCCTACGAGCAGTACTTC; cdr3_aa: CASSPGRLAGAYEQYF
j_call: TRBJ2-7; d_call: TRBD1; clone_size: few; v_call: TRBV11-2; cdr3_nt: TGTGCCAGCAGCCACTTAAAGGACAGGGGTCTACCCATCTACGAGCAGTACTTC; cdr3_aa: CASSHLKDRGLPIYEQYF
j_call: TRBJ1-1; d_call: TRBD1; clone_size: NA; v_call: TRBV7-9; cdr3_nt: TGTGCCAGCAGCCCCTGGGCAGGGGGCGAAGGCACTGAAGCTTTCTTT; cdr3_aa: CASSPWAGGEGTEAFF